A single sample is the source of the 6 T cell receptor beta chains below, sequenced in a study of shared clonotypes between healthy human individuals (TCRdb year 2020). Library generation was performed with the immunoSEQ multiplex PCR assay. TCRdb carries this immuneACCESS record with in-frame sequences only. Its versions omit some clonotypes, under half of them owing to an unresolved V gene in the studies checked, with the rest unexplained. For this sample the table gives millions of clones, of which roughly 94% were detected only once. The leading ten clones occupy roughly 1% of the sample. CD8 naive samples were CD45RO-negative cells positively selected for CCR7, giving a CD45RA+CCR7+ population that excluded TemRA cells. Sequencing used naive CD8+ T cells sorted from blood. In light of the paper, this sample's cell subset or site label describes: CD45RA+CCR7+. Source of these receptors: a man between 18 and 29 years old in good health.

This clone was seen more than once but under ten times. CDR3 DNA sequence: TGCGCCAGCAGCTTGAATAGGTTGAACACAGATACGCAGTATTTT. Its protein is CASSLNRLNTDTQYF. This chain uses TRBV5-1 with TRBJ2-3; D not certain. The CDR3 loop spans 15 amino acids. Trimming shortened V by 1 base and J by 2 bases, and 11 bases separated the two germline ends. In germline, CDR1 is SGHRS, CDR2 YFSETQ. The whole variable domain, remainder taken from reference TRBV5-1 and TRBJ2-3, is KAGVTQTPRYLIKTRGQQVTLSCSPISGHRSVSWYQQTPGQGLQFLFEYFSETQRNKGNFPGRFSGRQFSNSRSEMNVSTLELGDSALYLCASSLNRLNTDTQYFGPGTRLTVL.

This sequence joins TRBV4-3 and TRBJ2-1, with D unresolved. Germline lookup yields CDR1 LGHNA and CDR2 YSLEER. This CDR3 region has 17 residues. Trimming removed 0 bases from V and 4 bases from J, with 16 bases in between. CDR3 DNA sequence: TGCGCCAGCAGCCAAGATGAAAACGGTTCACCGTACAATGAGCAGTTCTTC. It specifies CASSQDENGSPYNEQFF.

The chain combines TRBV4-1 with TRBJ2-1; TRBD2 matches at 7 bases. Germline trimming cut 2 bases from V and 4 bases from J; bases unmatched to any gene: 5. Germline V lookup: CDR1 MGHRA, CDR2 YSYEKL. The CDR3 sequence is 15 residues long. Here the CDR3 reads CASSQNGRSYNEQFF. The CDR3 coding sequence is TGCGCCAGCAGCCAAAACGGGAGGTCGTACAATGAGCAGTTCTTC.

V and J are TRBV7-9 and TRBJ2-1; 13 positions agree with TRBD2. V lost 6 bases and J lost 6; bases outside the gene matches: 11. The germline V gene encodes CDR1 SEHNR and CDR2 FQNEAQ (reference sequence). The CDR3 contains 17 residues. The DNA for the CDR3 is TGTGCCAGCAGTCATACGGGACTAGCGGGATCCGGCAATGAGCAGTTCTTC. This encodes CASSHTGLAGSGNEQFF.

V is TRBV13 and J is TRBJ1-2; 7 bases match TRBD1. Germline assignment: CDR1 PRHDT and CDR2 FYEKMQ (reference sequence). The CDR3 is 14 residues long. The trim removed 5 bases at V and 8 bases at J, leaving 11 bases unmatched. DNA of the CDR3: TGTGCCAGCAGCCCCCCGACAGGGTCGGAGGGCTACACCTTC. Translation gives CASSPPTGSEGYTF.

The gene calls are TRBV7-9 and TRBJ2-7, with D possibly being TRBD1 or TRBD2 (5 bases each). Germline V CDR1 and CDR2: SEHNR, FQNEAQ (reference sequence). V shed 3 bases and J shed 4 bases, with 13 bases lying between them. There are 14 residues in the CDR3. The CDR3 DNA reads as TGTGCCAGCAGCTTTTTAGGGGACGGTTACGAGCAGTACTTC. It encodes CASSFLGDGYEQYF.